This T cell receptor beta chain is drawn from a study of blood T cell repertoires in COVID-19. Here immunoSEQ multiplex PCR was the method, and the copy in TCRdb shows in-frame clones only, minus some. The sample shows tens of thousands of clones, around 90% of them seen only once. What was sequenced was peripheral blood. The sequence came from a man aged 40-49 years with acute or convalescent COVID-19.

CDR3 sequence reads: CASSLRQGRTDTQYF. The CDR3 nucleotides are TGCGCCAGCAGCTTGAGACAGGGGAGGACAGATACGCAGTATTTT. The chain is built from TRBV5-1 and TRBJ2-3; 8 bases fit TRBD1. J gave up 3 bases and V 1 base, and 4 bases lay outside the gene matches. Germline values: CDR1 SGHRS, CDR2 YFSETQ. The CDR3 extends over 15 amino acids. The full variable domain, its missing parts supplied by reference TRBV5-1 and TRBJ2-3, is KAGVTQTPRYLIKTRGQQVTLSCSPISGHRSVSWYQQTPGQGLQFLFEYFSETQRNKGNFPGRFSGRQFSNSRSEMNVSTLELGDSALYLCASSLRQGRTDTQYFGPGTRLTVL.